This TCR beta chain was captured in a study of T-cell memory formation after mild COVID-19. Study results and caveats: CD4+ contracting clones were mainly CM and EM; CD8+ ones, EMRA.

V gave up 7 bases and J gave up 6 bases, with 12 bases separating them. The CDR3 extends over 12 amino acids. CDR1 MNHEY and CDR2 SVGEGT come from the germline V gene. This clonotype was observed many times. The antigen remains unidentified. TCRdb processed the 5' RACE reads anew with MiXCR; each CDR3 protein has one entry. Of about 33,000 distinct CDR3 sequences listed, roughly 20% are singletons. This sequence originates from an adult who had mild COVID-19 (a few samples of this study predate the infection). Cell type and time point are not known. The sequencing sample was made of PBMCs or a T cell subset sorted from them (not recorded which). The chain couples TRBV6-2 or TRBV6-3 to TRBJ1-1; tentative D call: TRBD1 (5 bases). CDR3 in amino acids: CASNSRGAEAFF. The CDR3 DNA sequence: TGTGCCAGCAATTCCCGGGGCGCTGAAGCTTTCTTT.